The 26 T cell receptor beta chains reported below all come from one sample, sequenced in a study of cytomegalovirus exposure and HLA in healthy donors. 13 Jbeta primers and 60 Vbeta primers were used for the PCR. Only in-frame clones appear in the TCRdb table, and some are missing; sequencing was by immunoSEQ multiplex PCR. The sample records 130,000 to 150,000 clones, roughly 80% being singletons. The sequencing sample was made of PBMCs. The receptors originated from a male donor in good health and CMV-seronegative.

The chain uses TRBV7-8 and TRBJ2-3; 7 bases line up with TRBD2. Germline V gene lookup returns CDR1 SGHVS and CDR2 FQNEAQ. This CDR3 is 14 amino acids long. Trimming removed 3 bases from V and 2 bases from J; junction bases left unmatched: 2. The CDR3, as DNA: TGTGCCAGCAGCTTCGGGGGGTCCACAGATACGCAGTATTTT. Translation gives CASSFGGSTDTQYF.

CDR3 amino acids: CASSYSGLNTEAFF. The CDR3 DNA sequence: TGTGCCAGCAGTTACTCAGGCCTAAACACTGAAGCTTTCTTT. The chain is built from TRBV27 and TRBJ1-1; no firm D call. V was clipped by 4 bases and J by 2 bases, with 11 bases between them. The V gene's germline CDR1 is MNHEY and CDR2 SMNVEV (reference sequence). The CDR3 is 14 amino acids.

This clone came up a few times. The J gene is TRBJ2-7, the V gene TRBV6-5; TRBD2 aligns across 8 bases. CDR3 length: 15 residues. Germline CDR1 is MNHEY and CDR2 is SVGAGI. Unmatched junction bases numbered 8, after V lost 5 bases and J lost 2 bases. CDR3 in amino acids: CASSPAGRATYEQYF. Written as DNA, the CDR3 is TGTGCCAGCAGTCCCGCCGGGAGGGCCACCTACGAGCAGTACTTC.

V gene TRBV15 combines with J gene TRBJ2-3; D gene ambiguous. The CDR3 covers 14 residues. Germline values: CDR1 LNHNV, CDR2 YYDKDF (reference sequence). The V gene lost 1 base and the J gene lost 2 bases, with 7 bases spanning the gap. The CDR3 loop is CATSRGVFTDTQYF. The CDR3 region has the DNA TGTGCCACCAGCAGAGGAGTGTTCACAGATACGCAGTATTTT.

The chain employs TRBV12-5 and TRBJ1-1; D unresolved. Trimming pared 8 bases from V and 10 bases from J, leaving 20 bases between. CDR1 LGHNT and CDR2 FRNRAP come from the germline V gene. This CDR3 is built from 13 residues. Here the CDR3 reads CASPPREGAGAFF. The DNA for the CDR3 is TGTGCTAGTCCCCCCCGGGAGGGAGCTGGAGCTTTCTTT. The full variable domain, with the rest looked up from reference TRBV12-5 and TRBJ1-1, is DARVTQTPRHKVTEMGQEVTMRCQPILGHNTVFWYRQTMMQGLELLAYFRNRAPLDDSGMPKDRFSAEMPDATLATLKIQPSEPRDSAVYFCASPPREGAGAFFGQGTRLTVV.

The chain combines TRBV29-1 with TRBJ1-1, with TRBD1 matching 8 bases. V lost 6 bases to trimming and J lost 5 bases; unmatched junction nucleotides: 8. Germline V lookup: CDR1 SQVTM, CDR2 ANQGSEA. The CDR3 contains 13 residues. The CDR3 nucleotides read TGCAGCGTCGAAACAGGGGGTGGGACTGAAGCTTTCTTT. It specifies CSVETGGGTEAFF.

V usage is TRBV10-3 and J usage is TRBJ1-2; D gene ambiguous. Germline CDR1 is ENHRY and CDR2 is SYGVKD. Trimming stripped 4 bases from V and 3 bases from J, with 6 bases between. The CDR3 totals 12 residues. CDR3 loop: CAISVSDYGYTF. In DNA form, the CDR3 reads TGTGCCATCAGTGTATCAGACTATGGCTACACCTTC.

The CDR3 bases are TGTGCCAGCAGCCAAGACAGGGCGACCTACGAGCAGTACTTC. Its protein product is CASSQDRATYEQYF. The V and J genes are TRBV4-2 and TRBJ2-7; D might be TRBD1 (5 bases). Deletions cut 0 bases from V and 2 bases from J, with 8 bases between. This CDR3 has 14 residues. CDR1 and CDR2 (germline): LGHNA, YNFKEQ.

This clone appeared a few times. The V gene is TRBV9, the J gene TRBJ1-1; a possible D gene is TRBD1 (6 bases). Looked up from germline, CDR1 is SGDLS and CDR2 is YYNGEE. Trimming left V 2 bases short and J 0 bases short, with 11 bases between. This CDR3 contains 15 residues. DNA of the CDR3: TGTGCCAGCAGCGTGGTGGACAGCATGAACACTGAAGCTTTCTTT. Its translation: CASSVVDSMNTEAFF.

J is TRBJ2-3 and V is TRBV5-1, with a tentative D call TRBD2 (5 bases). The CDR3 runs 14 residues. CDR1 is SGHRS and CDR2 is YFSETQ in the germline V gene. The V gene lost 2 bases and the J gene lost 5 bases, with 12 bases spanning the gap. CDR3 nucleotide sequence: TGCGCCAGCAGCTTCCCCGGGGAGCTAGATACGCAGTATTTT. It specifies CASSFPGELDTQYF.

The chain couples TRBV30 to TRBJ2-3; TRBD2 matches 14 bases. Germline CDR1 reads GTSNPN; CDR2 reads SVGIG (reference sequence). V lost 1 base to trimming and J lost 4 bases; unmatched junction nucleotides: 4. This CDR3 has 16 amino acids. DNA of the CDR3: TGTGCCTGGAGTGGGGGACTAGCGGGGGCGGCAGATACGCAGTATTTT. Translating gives CAWSGGLAGAADTQYF.

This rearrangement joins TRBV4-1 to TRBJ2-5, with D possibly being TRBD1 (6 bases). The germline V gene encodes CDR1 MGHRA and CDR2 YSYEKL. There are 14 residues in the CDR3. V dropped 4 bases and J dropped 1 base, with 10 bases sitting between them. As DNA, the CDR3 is TGCGCCAGCAGCCCATGGACAGCCCAAGAGACCCAGTACTTC. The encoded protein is CASSPWTAQETQYF.

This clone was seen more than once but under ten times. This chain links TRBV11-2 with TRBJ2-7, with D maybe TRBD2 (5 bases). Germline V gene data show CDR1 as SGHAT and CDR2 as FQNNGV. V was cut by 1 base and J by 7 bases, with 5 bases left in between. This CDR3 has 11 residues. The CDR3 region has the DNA TGTGCCAGCAGCTTAGCGGGGGAGCAGTACTTC. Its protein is CASSLAGEQYF.

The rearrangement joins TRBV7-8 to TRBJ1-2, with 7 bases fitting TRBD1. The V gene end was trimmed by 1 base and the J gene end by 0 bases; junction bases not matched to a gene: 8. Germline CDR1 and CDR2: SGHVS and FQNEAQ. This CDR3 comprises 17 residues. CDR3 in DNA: TGTGCCAGCAGCTTAGGACAGGGAAGAGGTGCTAACTATGGCTACACCTTC. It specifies CASSLGQGRGANYGYTF.

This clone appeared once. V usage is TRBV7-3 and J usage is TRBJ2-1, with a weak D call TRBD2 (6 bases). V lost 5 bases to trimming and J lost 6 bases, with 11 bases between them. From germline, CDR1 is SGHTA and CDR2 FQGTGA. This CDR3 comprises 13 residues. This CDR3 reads CASSRGTANEQFF. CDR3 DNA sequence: TGTGCCAGCAGCCGTGGGACTGCCAATGAGCAGTTCTTC.

The CDR3 DNA sequence: TGTGCCAGCAAATCGGGTCCAATCTTGGGAGAGACCCAGTACTTC. Its translation is CASKSGPILGETQYF. The rearrangement joins TRBV6-4 to TRBJ2-5; D uncertain. V lost 7 bases to trimming and J lost 4 bases, with 19 bases between them. The CDR3 length is 15 residues. Germline assignment: CDR1 MRHNA and CDR2 SNTAGT.

The CDR3 DNA follows: TGTGCCAGTAGTATAGATGAGACAGGCCCTGTCTACGAGCAGTACTTC. This sequence encodes CASSIDETGPVYEQYF. This chain joins TRBV19 and TRBJ2-7; D perhaps matches TRBD1 (6 bases). The germline V and J ends were trimmed by 0 bases and 3 bases, with 15 bases remaining between them. The CDR3 spans 16 residues. From germline, CDR1 is LNHDA and CDR2 SQIVND (reference sequence).

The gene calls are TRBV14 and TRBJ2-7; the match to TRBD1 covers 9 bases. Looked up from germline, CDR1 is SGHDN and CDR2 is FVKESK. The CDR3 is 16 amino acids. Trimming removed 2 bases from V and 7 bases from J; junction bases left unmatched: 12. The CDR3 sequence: CASSQNRGRLSGEQYF. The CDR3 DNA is TGTGCCAGCAGCCAAAACAGGGGGCGCTTATCTGGTGAGCAGTACTTC. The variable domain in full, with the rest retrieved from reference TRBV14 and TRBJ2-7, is EAGVTQFPSHSVIEKGQTVTLRCDPISGHDNLYWYRRVMGKEIKFLLHFVKESKQDESGMPNNRFLAERTGGTYSTLKVQPAELEDSGVYFCASSQNRGRLSGEQYFGPGTRLTVT.

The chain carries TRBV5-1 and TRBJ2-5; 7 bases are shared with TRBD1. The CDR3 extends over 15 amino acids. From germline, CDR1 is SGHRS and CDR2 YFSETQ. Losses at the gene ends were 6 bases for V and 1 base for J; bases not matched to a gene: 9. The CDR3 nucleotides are TGCGCCAGCACGACATCAGGGACAGCCCAAGAGACCCAGTACTTC. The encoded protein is CASTTSGTAQETQYF.

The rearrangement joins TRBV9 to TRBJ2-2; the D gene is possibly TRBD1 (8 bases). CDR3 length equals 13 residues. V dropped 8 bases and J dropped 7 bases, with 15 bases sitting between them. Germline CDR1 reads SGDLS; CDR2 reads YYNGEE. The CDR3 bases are TGTGCCAGTATGACAGGGGAGGGCGGGGAGCTGTTTTTT. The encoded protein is CASMTGEGGELFF.

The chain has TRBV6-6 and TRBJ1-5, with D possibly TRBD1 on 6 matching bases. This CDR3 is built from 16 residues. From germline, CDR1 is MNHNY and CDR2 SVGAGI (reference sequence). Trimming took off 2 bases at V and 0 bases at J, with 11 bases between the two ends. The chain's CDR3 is CASSYPDRYSNQPQHF. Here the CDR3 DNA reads TGTGCCAGCAGTTACCCCGACAGGTATAGCAATCAGCCCCAGCATTTT.

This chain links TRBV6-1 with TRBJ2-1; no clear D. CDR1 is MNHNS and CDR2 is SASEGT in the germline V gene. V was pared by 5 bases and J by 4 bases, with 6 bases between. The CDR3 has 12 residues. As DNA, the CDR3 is TGTGCCAGCAGTTTTAGATACAATGAGCAGTTCTTC. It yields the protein CASSFRYNEQFF.

The CDR3 is CASSRDTDSPLHF. CDR3 sequence (DNA): TGTGCCAGCAGCCGGGACACCGATTCACCCCTCCACTTT. The rearrangement uses TRBV4-2 and TRBJ1-6; possibly TRBD1 for D (6 bases). The germline V and J ends were trimmed by 4 bases and 8 bases, with 9 bases remaining between them. The CDR3 sequence is 13 residues long. From germline, CDR1 is LGHNA and CDR2 YNFKEQ.

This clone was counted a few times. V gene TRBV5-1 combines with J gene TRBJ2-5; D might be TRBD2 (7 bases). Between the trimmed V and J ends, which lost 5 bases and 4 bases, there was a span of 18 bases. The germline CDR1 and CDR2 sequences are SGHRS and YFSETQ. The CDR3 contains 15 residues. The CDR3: CASSEGGGLRETQYF. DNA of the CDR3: TGCGCCAGCAGTGAGGGGGGGGGCCTCAGAGAGACCCAGTACTTC.

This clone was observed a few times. CDR3 nucleotide sequence: TGTGCCAGCAGCTTCGTACAGGCGAGCTACGAGCAGTACTTC. Protein sequence: CASSFVQASYEQYF. This sequence joins TRBV7-2 and TRBJ2-7, with D possibly TRBD1 on 5 matching bases. CDR3 length equals 14 residues. The V and J ends lost 3 bases and 3 bases respectively, with 12 bases between them. Looked up from germline, CDR1 is SGHTA and CDR2 is FQGNSA. The full variable domain, with the rest looked up from reference TRBV7-2 and TRBJ2-7, is GAGVSQSPSNKVTEKGKDVELRCDPISGHTALYWYRQSLGQGLEFLIYFQGNSAPDKSGLPSDRFSAERTGGSVSTLTIQRTQQEDSAVYLCASSFVQASYEQYFGPGTRLTVT.

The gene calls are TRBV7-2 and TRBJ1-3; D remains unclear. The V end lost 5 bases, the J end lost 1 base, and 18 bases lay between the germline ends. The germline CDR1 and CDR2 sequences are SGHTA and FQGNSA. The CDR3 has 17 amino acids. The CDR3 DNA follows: TGTGCCAGCAGCCACATAGTCGGGGTTACTTCTGGAAACACCATATATTTT. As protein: CASSHIVGVTSGNTIYF.